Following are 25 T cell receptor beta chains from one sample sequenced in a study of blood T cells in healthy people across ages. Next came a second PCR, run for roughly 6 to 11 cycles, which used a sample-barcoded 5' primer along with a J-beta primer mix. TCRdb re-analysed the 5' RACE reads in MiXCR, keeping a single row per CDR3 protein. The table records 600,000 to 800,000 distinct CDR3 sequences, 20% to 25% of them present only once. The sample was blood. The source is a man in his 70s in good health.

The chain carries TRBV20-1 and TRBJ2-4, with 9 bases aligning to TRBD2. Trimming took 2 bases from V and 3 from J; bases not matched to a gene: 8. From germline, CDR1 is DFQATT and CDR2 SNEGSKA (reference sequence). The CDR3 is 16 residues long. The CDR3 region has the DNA TGCAGTGCTAGATCGAGCGGGGGGTACGGCAAAAACATTCAGTACTTC. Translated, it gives CSARSSGGYGKNIQYF.

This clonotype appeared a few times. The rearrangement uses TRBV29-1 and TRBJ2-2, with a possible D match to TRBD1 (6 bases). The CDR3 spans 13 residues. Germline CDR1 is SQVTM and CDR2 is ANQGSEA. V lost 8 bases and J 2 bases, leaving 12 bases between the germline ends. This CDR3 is CSFRDTNTGELFF. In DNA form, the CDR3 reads TGCAGCTTCCGGGACACCAACACCGGGGAGCTGTTTTTT.

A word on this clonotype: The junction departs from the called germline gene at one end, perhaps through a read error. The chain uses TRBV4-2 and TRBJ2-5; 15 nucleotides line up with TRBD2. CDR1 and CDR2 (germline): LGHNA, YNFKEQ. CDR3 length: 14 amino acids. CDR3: CASSQEGTSGRSFF. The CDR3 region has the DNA TGTGCCAGCAGCCAAGAGGGGACTAGCGGGAGGAGTTTCTTC.

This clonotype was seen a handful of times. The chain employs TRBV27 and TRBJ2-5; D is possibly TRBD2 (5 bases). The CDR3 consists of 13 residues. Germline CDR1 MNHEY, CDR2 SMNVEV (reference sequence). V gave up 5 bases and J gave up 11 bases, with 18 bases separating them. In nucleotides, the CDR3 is TGTGCCAGCAGTCAGCGGCCTCAGTGGGAGCAGTACTTC. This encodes CASSQRPQWEQYF.

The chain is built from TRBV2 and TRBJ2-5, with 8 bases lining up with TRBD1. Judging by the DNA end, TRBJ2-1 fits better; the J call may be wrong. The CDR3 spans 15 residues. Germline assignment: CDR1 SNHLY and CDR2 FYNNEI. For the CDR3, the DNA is TGTGCCAGCAGTCGCGACCTGACAGGGGCCAATGAGCAGTTCTTC. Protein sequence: CASSRDLTGANEQFF.

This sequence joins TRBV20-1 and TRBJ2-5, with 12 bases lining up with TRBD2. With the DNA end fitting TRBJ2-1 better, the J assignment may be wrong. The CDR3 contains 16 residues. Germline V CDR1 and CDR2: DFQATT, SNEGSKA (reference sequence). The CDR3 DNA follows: TGCAGTGCTAGAGCGACGACTAGCGGGAGAGTAGGTGAGCAGTTCTTC. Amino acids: CSARATTSGRVGEQFF.

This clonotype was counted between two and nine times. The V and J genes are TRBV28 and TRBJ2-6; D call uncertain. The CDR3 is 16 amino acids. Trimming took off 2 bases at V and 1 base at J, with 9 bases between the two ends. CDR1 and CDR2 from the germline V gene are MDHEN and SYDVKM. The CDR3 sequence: CASSLALGSGANVLTF. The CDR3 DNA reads TGTGCCAGCAGTTTAGCGCTGGGTTCTGGGGCCAACGTCCTGACTTTC.

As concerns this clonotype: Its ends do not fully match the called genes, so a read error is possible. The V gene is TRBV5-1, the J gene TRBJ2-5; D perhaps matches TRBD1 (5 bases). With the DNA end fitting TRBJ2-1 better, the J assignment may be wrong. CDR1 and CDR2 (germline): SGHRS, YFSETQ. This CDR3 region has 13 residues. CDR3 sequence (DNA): TGCGACAGCAGACCCAGTGGGGCCGATGAGCAGTTCTTC. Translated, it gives CDSRPSGADEQFF.

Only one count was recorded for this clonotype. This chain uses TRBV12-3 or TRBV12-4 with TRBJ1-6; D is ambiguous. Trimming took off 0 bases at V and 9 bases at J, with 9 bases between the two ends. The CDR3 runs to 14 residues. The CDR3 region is CASSLAASGSPLHF. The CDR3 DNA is TGTGCCAGCAGTTTAGCAGCCTCCGGTTCACCCCTCCACTTT.

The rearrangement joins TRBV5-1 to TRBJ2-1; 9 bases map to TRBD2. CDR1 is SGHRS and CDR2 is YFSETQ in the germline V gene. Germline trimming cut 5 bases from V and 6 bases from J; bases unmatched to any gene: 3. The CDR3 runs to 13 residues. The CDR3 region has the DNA TGCGCCAGCAGGGCTAGCGGGACCAATGAGCAGTTCTTC. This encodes CASRASGTNEQFF.

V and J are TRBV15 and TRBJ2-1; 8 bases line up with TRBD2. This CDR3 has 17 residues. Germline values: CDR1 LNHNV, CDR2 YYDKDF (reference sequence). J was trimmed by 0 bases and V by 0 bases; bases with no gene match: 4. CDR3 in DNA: TGTGCCACCAGCAGAGAGTCCGGGACTAGCTCCTACAATGAGCAGTTCTTC. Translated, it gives CATSRESGTSSYNEQFF.

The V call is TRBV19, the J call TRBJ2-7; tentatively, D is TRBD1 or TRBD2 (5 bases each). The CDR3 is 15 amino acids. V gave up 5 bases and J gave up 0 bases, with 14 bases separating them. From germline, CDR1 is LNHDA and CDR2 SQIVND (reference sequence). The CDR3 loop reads CASSRDGASSYEQYF. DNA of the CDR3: TGTGCCAGTAGTCGGGACGGTGCGAGCTCCTACGAGCAGTACTTC.

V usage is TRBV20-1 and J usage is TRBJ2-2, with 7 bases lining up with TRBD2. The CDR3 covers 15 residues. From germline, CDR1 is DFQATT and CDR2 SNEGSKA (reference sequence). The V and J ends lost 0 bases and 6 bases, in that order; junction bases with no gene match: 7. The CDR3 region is CSARDERGTAGELFF. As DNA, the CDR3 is TGCAGTGCTAGAGATGAGCGGGGCACCGCCGGGGAGCTGTTTTTT.

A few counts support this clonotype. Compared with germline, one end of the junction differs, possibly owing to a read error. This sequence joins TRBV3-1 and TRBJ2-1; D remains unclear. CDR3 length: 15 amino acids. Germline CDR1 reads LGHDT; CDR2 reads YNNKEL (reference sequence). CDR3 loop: CASSQEGVSYNEQLF. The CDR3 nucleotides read TGTGCCAGCAGCCAAGAAGGCGTATCCTACAATGAGCAGCTCTTC.

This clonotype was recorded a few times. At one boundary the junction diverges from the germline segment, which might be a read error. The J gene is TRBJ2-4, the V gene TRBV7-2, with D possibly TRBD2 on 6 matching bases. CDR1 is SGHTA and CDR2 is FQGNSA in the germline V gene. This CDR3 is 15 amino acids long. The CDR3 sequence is CASSPWDFFPNIQHF. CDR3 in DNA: TGTGCCAGCAGCCCCTGGGACTTCTTCCCAAACATTCAGCACTTC.

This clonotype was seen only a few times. CDR3 DNA sequence: TGTGCCAGCAGTTTATCTCAGACCGGGGGAAAGACCCAGTACTTC. It translates to CASSLSQTGGKTQYF. This rearrangement joins TRBV28 to TRBJ2-5, with a weak D call TRBD2 (6 bases). This CDR3 has 15 amino acids. Germline V gene data show CDR1 as MDHEN and CDR2 as SYDVKM. The V gene lost 1 base and the J gene lost 6 bases, with 15 bases spanning the gap.

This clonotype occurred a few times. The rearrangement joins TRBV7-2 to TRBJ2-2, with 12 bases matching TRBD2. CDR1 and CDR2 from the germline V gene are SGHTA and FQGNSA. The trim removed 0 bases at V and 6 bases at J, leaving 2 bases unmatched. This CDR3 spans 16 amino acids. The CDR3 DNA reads TGTGCCAGCAGCTTAGCGACTAGCGGGAGCTCCGGGGAGCTGTTTTTT. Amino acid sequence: CASSLATSGSSGELFF.

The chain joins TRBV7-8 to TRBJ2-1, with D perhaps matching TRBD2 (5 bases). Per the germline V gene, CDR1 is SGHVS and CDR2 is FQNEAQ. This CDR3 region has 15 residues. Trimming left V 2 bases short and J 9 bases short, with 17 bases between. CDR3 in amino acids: CASSLWTGEWGEQFF. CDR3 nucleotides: TGTGCCAGCAGCTTATGGACTGGTGAATGGGGTGAGCAGTTCTTC.

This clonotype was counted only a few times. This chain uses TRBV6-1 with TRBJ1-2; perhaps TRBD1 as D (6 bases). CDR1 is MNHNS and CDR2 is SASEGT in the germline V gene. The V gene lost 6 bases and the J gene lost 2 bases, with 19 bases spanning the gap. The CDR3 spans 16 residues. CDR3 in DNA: TGTGCCAGCAGCATATCCTACAGGGCGAAAAACTATGGCTACACCTTC. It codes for CASSISYRAKNYGYTF.

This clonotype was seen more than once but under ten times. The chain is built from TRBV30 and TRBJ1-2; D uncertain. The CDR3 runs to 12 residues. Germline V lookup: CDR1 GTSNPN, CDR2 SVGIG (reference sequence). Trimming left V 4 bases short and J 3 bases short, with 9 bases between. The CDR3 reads CAWNLQDYGYTF. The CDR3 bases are TGTGCCTGGAACCTGCAGGACTATGGCTACACCTTC.

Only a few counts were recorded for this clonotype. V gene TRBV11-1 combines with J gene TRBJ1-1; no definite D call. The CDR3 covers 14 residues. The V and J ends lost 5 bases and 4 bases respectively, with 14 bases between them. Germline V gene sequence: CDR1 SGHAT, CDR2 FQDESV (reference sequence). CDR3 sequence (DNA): TGTGCCAGCAGCGCCGGGAGTGGTCTCACTGAAGCTTTCTTT. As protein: CASSAGSGLTEAFF.

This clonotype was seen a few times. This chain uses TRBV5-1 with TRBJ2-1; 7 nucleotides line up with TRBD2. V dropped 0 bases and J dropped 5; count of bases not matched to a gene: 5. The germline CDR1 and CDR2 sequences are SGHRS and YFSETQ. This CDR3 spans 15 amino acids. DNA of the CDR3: TGCGCCAGCAGCTTGGATGGGACTACCGACAATGAGCAGTTCTTC. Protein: CASSLDGTTDNEQFF.

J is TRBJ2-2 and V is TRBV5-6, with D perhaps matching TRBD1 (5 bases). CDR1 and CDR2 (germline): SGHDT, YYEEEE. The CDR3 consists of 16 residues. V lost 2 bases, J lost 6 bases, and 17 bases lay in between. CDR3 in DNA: TGTGCCAGCAGCTTCCGGCTTGGGGCCGAGGCCGGGGAGCTGTTTTTT. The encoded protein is CASSFRLGAEAGELFF. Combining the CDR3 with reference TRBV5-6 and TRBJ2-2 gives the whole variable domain DAGVTQSPTHLIKTRGQQVTLRCSPKSGHDTVSWYQQALGQGPQFIFQYYEEEERQRGNFPDRFSGHQFPNYSSELNVNALLLGDSALYLCASSFRLGAEAGELFFGEGSRLTVL.

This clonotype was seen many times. CDR3 amino acids: CSARDQVQSTDTQYF. The CDR3 nucleotides read TGCAGTGCTAGAGATCAAGTACAAAGCACAGATACGCAGTATTTT. The chain couples TRBV20-1 to TRBJ2-3, with D unclear. There are 15 residues in the CDR3. The V end lost 0 bases, the J end lost 0 bases, and 10 bases lay between the germline ends. Germline V lookup: CDR1 DFQATT, CDR2 SNEGSKA (reference sequence).

The CDR3 protein is CASSNNQISEQYF. The CDR3 bases are TGTGCCAGCAGCAACAACCAAATCAGCGAGCAGTACTTC. The V and J genes are TRBV7-2 and TRBJ2-7; no reliable D call. Germline V gene lookup returns CDR1 SGHTA and CDR2 FQGNSA. V lost 5 bases to trimming and J lost 6 bases, with 14 bases between them. The CDR3 is 13 amino acids.